This TCR beta chain was sequenced in a study of cytotoxic CD8 clonotypes in ibrutinib-treated CLL. Investigators sought sequencing depths of between 1 in 200,000 and 1 in 1 million T cells. Measured with immunoSEQ multiplex PCR; TCRdb has only the in-frame clones, and not every one. Of under 150,000 clones listed, 80% to 90% are singletons. Study findings and constraints: Sample timing was unmatched between remission and later-progressing patients; lymph nodes unstudied. Clonality was elevated at ibrutinib response and had returned toward baseline at progression.

Germline loops: CDR1 SGHTA, CDR2 FQGTGA. V shed 5 bases and J shed 0 bases, with 10 bases lying between them. The CDR3 extends over 14 amino acids. Notes on this clone: What it binds is not known.

This sequence originates from a human donor with chronic lymphocytic leukemia. Sequencing was performed on PBMCs, taken after 24 months of ibrutinib treatment. This rearrangement joins TRBV7-3 to TRBJ1-1, with D possibly matching TRBD1 (6 bases). The CDR3 DNA is TGTGCCAGCAGCCAGACAGGTATGAACACTGAAGCTTTCTTT. It specifies CASSQTGMNTEAFF.